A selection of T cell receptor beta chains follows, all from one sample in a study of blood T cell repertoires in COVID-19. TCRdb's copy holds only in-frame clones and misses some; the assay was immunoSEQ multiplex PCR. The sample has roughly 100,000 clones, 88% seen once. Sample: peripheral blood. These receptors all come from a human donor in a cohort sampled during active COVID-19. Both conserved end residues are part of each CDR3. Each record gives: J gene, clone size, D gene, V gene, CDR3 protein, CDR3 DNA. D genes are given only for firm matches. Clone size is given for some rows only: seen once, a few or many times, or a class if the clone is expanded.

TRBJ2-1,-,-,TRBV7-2,CASRTDINEQFF,TGTGCCAGCAGGACTGATATCAATGAGCAGTTCTTC
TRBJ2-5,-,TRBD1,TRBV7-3,CASSRDRRETQYF,TGTGCCAGCAGCCGGGACAGGCGAGAGACCCAGTACTTC
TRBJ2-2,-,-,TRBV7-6,CASSLLGRERNGELFF,TGTGCCAGCAGCTTATTGGGCAGGGAACGTAACGGGGAGCTGTTTTTT
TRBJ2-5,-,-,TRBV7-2,CASSVRASAETQYF,TGTGCCAGCAGCGTTAGGGCTAGCGCGGAGACCCAGTACTTC
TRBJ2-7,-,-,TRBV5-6,CASSLGGDSEQYF,TGTGCCAGCAGCTTGGGCGGGGACAGCGAGCAGTACTTC
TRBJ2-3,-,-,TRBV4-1,CASSGRERSADTQYF,TGCGCCAGCAGCGGCAGAGAGAGAAGCGCAGATACGCAGTATTTT
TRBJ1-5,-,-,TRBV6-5,CASSWGRQQPQHF,TGTGCCAGCAGTTGGGGGAGGCAGCAGCCCCAGCATTTT
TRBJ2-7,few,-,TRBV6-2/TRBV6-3,CASSWTALTAYPGDEQYF,TGTGCCAGCAGTTGGACCGCACTTACCGCCTACCCGGGGGACGAGCAGTACTTC
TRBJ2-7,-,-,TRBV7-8,CASSPTAGTSGEQYF,TGTGCCAGCAGCCCTACCGCCGGGACCAGCGGGGAGCAGTACTTC
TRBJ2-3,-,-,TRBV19,CASSISQGADTQYF,TGTGCCAGTAGTATATCCCAGGGTGCAGATACGCAGTATTTT
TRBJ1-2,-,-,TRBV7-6,CASSLMFRAGNTPDGYTF,TGTGCCAGCAGCTTAATGTTCCGGGCAGGGAATACCCCGGATGGCTACACCTTC